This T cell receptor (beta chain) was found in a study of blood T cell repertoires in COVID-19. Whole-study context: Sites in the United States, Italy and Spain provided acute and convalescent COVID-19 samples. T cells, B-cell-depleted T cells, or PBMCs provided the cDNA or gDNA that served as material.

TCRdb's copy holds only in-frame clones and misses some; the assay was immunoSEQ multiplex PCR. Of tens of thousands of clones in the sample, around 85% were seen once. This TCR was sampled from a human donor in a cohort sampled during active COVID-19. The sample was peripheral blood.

The CDR3 reads CASRDGLRTYEQYF. For the CDR3, the DNA is TGTGCCAGCAGAGATGGACTCCGTACCTACGAGCAGTACTTC. This rearrangement joins TRBV28 to TRBJ2-7; maybe TRBD2 (5 bases). CDR1 and CDR2 from the germline V gene are MDHEN and SYDVKM. V was trimmed by 6 bases and J by 2 bases, leaving 14 bases between them. The CDR3 totals 14 residues. Drawing the rest from reference TRBV28 and TRBJ2-7, the complete variable domain is DVKVTQSSRYLVKRTGEKVFLECVQDMDHENMFWYRQDPGLGLRLIYFSYDVKMKEKGDIPEGYSVSREKKERFSLILESASTNQTSMYLCASRDGLRTYEQYFGPGTRLTVT.